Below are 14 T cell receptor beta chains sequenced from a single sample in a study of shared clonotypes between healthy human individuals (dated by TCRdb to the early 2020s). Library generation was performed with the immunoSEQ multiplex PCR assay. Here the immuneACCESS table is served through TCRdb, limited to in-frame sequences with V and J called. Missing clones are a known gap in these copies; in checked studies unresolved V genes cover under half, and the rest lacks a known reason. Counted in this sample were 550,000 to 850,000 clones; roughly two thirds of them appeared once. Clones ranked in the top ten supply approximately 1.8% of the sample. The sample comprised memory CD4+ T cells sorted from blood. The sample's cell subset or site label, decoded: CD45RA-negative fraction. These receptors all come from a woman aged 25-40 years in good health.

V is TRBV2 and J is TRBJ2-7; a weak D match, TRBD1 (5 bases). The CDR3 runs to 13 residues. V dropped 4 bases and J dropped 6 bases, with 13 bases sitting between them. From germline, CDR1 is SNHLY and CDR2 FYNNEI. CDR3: CASSAGRSSEQYF. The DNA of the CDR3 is TGTGCCAGCAGTGCAGGGCGTAGTAGCGAGCAGTACTTC.

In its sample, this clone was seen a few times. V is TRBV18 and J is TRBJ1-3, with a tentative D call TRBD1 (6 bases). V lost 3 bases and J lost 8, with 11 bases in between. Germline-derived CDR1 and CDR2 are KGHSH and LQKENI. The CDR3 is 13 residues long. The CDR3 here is CASSPPQGDTIYF. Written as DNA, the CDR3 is TGTGCCAGCTCACCGCCACAGGGAGACACCATATATTTT.

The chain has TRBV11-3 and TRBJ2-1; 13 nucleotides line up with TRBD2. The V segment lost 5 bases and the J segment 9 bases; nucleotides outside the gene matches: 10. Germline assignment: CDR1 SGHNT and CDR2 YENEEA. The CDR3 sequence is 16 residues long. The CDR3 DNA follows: TGTGCCAGCAGCCAAGGGGGGACTAGCGGGATTGGTGAGCAGTTCTTC. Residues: CASSQGGTSGIGEQFF.

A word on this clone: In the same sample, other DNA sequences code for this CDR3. This CDR3 is CASSLAHGGYNEQFF. In DNA form, the CDR3 reads TGCGCCAGCAGCTTGGCTCACGGTGGGTACAATGAGCAGTTCTTC. This sequence joins TRBV5-1 and TRBJ2-1; D is ambiguous. CDR1 SGHRS and CDR2 YFSETQ come from the germline V gene. This CDR3 is built from 15 residues. The V gene lost 0 bases and the J gene lost 4 bases, with 11 bases spanning the gap.

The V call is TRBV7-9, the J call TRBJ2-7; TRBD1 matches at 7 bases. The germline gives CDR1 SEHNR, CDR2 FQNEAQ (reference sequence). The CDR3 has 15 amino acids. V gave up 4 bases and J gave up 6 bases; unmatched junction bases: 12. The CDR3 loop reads CASSYDRDYSREQYF. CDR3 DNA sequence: TGTGCCAGCAGCTACGACAGGGATTACAGTCGCGAGCAGTACTTC.

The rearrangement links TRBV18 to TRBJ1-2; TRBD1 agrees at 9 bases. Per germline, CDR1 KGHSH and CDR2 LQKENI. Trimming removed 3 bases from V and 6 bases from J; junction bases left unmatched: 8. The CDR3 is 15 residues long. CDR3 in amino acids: CASSPGTGNPDGYTF. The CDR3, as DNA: TGTGCCAGCTCACCGGGGACAGGGAACCCTGATGGCTACACCTTC.

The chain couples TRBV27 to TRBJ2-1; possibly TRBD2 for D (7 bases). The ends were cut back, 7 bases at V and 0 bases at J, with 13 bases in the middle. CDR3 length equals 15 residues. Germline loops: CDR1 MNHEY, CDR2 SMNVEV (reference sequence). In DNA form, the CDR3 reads TGTGCCAGCAAGGGGGGAGGGAGCTCCTACAATGAGCAGTTCTTC. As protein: CASKGGGSSYNEQFF.

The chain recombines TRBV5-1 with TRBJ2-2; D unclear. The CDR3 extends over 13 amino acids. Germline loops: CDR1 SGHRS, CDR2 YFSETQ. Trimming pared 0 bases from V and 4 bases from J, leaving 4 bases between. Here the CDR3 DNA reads TGCGCCAGCAGCTTGGCCGGCACCGGGGAGCTGTTTTTT. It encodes CASSLAGTGELFF.

The CDR3 coding sequence is TGCGCCAGCAGCCATCCGGGCCGCAGGGTTCTGGCTTTCTTT. Its protein product is CASSHPGRRVLAFF. V and J are TRBV4-1 and TRBJ1-1; possible D gene TRBD1, 5 bases. The CDR3 sequence is 14 residues long. The V gene's germline CDR1 is MGHRA and CDR2 YSYEKL. The V and J ends lost 3 bases and 11 bases respectively, with 19 bases between them.

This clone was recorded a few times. This CDR3 reads CASSEVAGGLDTQYF. CDR3 sequence (DNA): TGTGCCAGCAGTGAAGTGGCGGGAGGGCTAGATACGCAGTATTTT. The chain links TRBV6-1 to TRBJ2-3, with 9 bases matching TRBD2. The CDR3 totals 15 residues. V was clipped by 1 base and J by 5 bases; unmatched bases: 4. Per the germline V gene, CDR1 is MNHNS and CDR2 is SASEGT.

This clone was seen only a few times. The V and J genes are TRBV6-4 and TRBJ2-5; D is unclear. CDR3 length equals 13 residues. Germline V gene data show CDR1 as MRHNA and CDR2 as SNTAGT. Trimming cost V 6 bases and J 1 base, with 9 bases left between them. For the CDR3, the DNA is TGTGCCAGCAGCGTAGGACCCCAAGAGACCCAGTACTTC. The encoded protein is CASSVGPQETQYF.

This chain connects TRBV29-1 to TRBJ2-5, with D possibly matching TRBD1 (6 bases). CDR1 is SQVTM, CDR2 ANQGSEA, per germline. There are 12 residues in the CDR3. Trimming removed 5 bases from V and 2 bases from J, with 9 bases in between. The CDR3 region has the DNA TGCAGCGTTTTACAGGGACAAGAGACCCAGTACTTC. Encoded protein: CSVLQGQETQYF.

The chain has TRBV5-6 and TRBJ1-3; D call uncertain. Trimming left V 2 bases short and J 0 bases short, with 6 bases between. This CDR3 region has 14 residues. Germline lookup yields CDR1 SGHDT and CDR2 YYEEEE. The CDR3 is CASSFKSSGNTIYF. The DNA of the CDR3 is TGTGCCAGCAGCTTTAAGTCCTCTGGAAACACCATATATTTT.

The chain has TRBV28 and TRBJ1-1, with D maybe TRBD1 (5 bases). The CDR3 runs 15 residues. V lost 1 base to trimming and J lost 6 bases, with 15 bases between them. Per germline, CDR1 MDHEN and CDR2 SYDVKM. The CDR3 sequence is CASSLSSPGGSEAFF. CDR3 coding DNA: TGTGCCAGCAGTTTATCTTCCCCCGGGGGATCTGAAGCTTTCTTT.